Listed here are 15 T cell receptor beta chains from one sample, sequenced in a study of cytomegalovirus exposure and HLA in healthy donors. Primers included in the PCR were 60 Vbeta and 13 Jbeta primers. The data were produced by immunoSEQ multiplex PCR, yet TCRdb's version contains in-frame clones alone and is incomplete. Of approximately 280,000 clones in the sample, roughly 90% were seen once. Sequenced sample: PBMCs. All receptors derive from a woman under 30 in good health and CMV-seronegative.

The chain has TRBV15 and TRBJ2-7; 9 bases align to TRBD1. The CDR3 length is 14 residues. Per germline, CDR1 LNHNV and CDR2 YYDKDF (reference sequence). Trimming removed 1 base from V and 7 bases from J; junction bases left unmatched: 5. CDR3 in DNA: TGTGCCACCAGCAGAGGACAGGGGGTCGGGGAGCAGTACTTC. Protein: CATSRGQGVGEQYF.

J is TRBJ1-4 and V is TRBV6-5, with D unclear. CDR3 length equals 15 residues. Trimming shortened V by 0 bases and J by 2 bases, and 7 bases separated the two germline ends. Germline V gene data show CDR1 as MNHEY and CDR2 as SVGAGI. The CDR3 sequence: CASSYSGATNEKLFF. The CDR3 DNA sequence: TGTGCCAGCAGTTACTCGGGCGCCACTAATGAAAAACTGTTTTTT.

The rearrangement uses TRBV5-1 and TRBJ2-3; TRBD2 aligns across 13 bases. The CDR3 covers 18 residues. Germline CDR1 SGHRS, CDR2 YFSETQ. The junction had 13 bases not matched to a gene; V was cut back by 3 bases and J by 6 bases. CDR3 in amino acids: CASSWGLAGTRPRDTQYF. The CDR3 DNA follows: TGCGCCAGCAGCTGGGGACTAGCGGGGACCAGGCCGCGGGATACGCAGTATTTT.

The chain employs TRBV5-4 and TRBJ2-3; D remains unclear. V was cut by 1 base and J by 11 bases, with 5 bases left in between. The CDR3 is 10 amino acids. Germline CDR1 is SGHNT and CDR2 is YYREEE (reference sequence). The CDR3 DNA follows: TGTGCCAGCAGCTTGCGTATGCAGTATTTT. Protein sequence: CASSLRMQYF.

This chain joins TRBV11-2 and TRBJ2-7, with D possibly matching TRBD2 (6 bases). Trimming removed 8 bases from V and 2 bases from J, with 16 bases in between. The germline CDR1 and CDR2 sequences are SGHAT and FQNNGV. The CDR3 spans 14 residues. CDR3 in amino acids: CASSGTSGAYEQYF. CDR3 coding DNA: TGTGCCAGCTCCGGGACTTCGGGGGCCTACGAGCAGTACTTC.

The CDR3 region is CASSEFLAAGMGTEAFF. CDR3 sequence (DNA): TGTGCCAGCAGTGAATTCCTCGCGGCAGGGATGGGCACTGAAGCTTTCTTT. V and J are TRBV25-1 and TRBJ1-1; the D gene is possibly TRBD1 (5 bases). The V end was cut by 1 base, the J end by 4 bases, with 19 bases between. The CDR3 length is 17 residues. CDR1 MGHDK and CDR2 SYGVNS come from the germline V gene.

The chain links TRBV27 to TRBJ1-1, with no clear D. Trimming shortened V by 0 bases and J by 1 base, and 12 bases separated the two germline ends. The CDR3 is made up of 16 amino acids. The germline gives CDR1 MNHEY, CDR2 SMNVEV (reference sequence). This CDR3 is CASSLSYSSPNTEAFF. CDR3 in DNA: TGTGCCAGCAGTTTATCGTACAGCTCCCCGAACACTGAAGCTTTCTTT.

The rearrangement joins TRBV7-8 to TRBJ2-7, with TRBD1 as a possible D gene (7 bases). CDR3 size: 14 residues. Trimming cost V 1 base and J 5 bases, with 12 bases left between them. Germline V gives CDR1 SGHVS, CDR2 FQNEAQ. The CDR3 spells CASSLGGRGDEQYF. Written as DNA, the CDR3 is TGTGCCAGCAGCTTAGGGGGCAGGGGGGACGAGCAGTACTTC. Full variable domain (rest looked up from reference TRBV7-8 and TRBJ2-7): GAGVSQSPRYKVAKRGQDVALRCDPISGHVSLFWYQQALGQGPEFLTYFQNEAQLDKSGLPSDRFFAERPEGSVSTLKIQRTQQEDSAVYLCASSLGGRGDEQYFGPGTRLTVT.

This rearrangement joins TRBV5-1 to TRBJ1-1, with D perhaps TRBD1 (5 bases). CDR1 and CDR2 from the germline V gene are SGHRS and YFSETQ. The CDR3 sequence is 15 residues long. The V end was cut by 4 bases, the J end by 5 bases, with 18 bases between. The CDR3 here is CASSPGGGEGTEAFF. DNA of the CDR3: TGCGCCAGCAGCCCGGGCGGAGGGGAGGGGACTGAAGCTTTCTTT.

This chain joins TRBV29-1 and TRBJ1-2; perhaps TRBD1 as D (5 bases). The V end was cut by 5 bases, the J end by 7 bases, with 17 bases between. Germline V gives CDR1 SQVTM, CDR2 ANQGSEA. CDR3 length: 13 residues. The CDR3: CSVQTGRRAGYTF. For the CDR3, the DNA is TGCAGCGTTCAAACGGGACGGAGGGCTGGCTACACCTTC. Looking up the rest from reference TRBV29-1 and TRBJ1-2 gives the full variable domain: SAVISQKPSRDICQRGTSLTIQCQVDSQVTMMFWYRQQPGQSLTLIATANQGSEATYESGFVIDKFPISRPNLTFSTLTVSNMSPEDSSIYLCSVQTGRRAGYTFGSGTRLTVV.

This sequence joins TRBV5-1 and TRBJ1-3; 8 positions agree with TRBD1. Per germline, CDR1 SGHRS and CDR2 YFSETQ. V lost 4 bases and J lost 8; bases outside the gene matches: 14. This CDR3 is built from 16 residues. CDR3 coding DNA: TGCGCCAGCAGCCTACGCATTGGACAGGGAGGAGACACCATATATTTT. This codes for CASSLRIGQGGDTIYF.

The CDR3 bases are TGTGCCAGCAGTGAAGGACCCGGGGGCACAGATACGCAGTATTTT. Amino acids: CASSEGPGGTDTQYF. The chain uses TRBV6-4 and TRBJ2-3; possible D gene TRBD2, 5 bases. Deletions cut 3 bases from V and 1 base from J, with 11 bases between. CDR3 length: 15 amino acids. From germline, CDR1 is MRHNA and CDR2 SNTAGT.

V gene TRBV11-2 combines with J gene TRBJ1-2, with TRBD1 matching 10 bases. Trimming cost V 5 bases and J 4 bases; bases outside gene matches: 7. The length of the CDR3 is 15 residues. CDR1 and CDR2 (germline): SGHAT, FQNNGV. The CDR3 sequence is CASSPGQGGRYGYTF. CDR3 nucleotide sequence: TGTGCCAGCAGCCCAGGACAGGGGGGACGCTATGGCTACACCTTC.

This chain links TRBV6-4 with TRBJ1-1; maybe TRBD1 (6 bases). The CDR3 length is 14 residues. The V end lost 6 bases, the J end lost 1 base, and 12 bases lay between the germline ends. Germline CDR1 is MRHNA and CDR2 is SNTAGT. CDR3 region: CASRFYRENTEAFF. CDR3 DNA: TGTGCCAGCAGATTTTACAGGGAGAACACTGAAGCTTTCTTT.

Comments on this clone: Here the CDR3 omits its conserved ending phenylalanine or tryptophan, so a read error is the likely source. The DNA is omitted, as the CDR3 cannot be located on it reliably, and the CDR3 follows TCRdb's listing. This rearrangement joins TRBV5-4 to TRBJ2-3; the D call in the table, TRBD1, was not verified against the DNA. Germline V gives CDR1 SGHNT, CDR2 YYREEE (reference sequence). The CDR3 numbers 11 amino acids, ends counted. This chain's CDR3 is CASSLKSRLAP.